Listed below are T cell receptor beta chains from one sample, sequenced in a study of blood T cell repertoires in COVID-19. The repertoire was sequenced with immunoSEQ multiplex PCR; TCRdb's copy has only in-frame clones and lacks some. The table has 45,000 to 65,000 clones, roughly 76% seen once. The sequencing sample was made of peripheral blood. The receptors originated from a woman aged 55-69 years with acute or convalescent COVID-19. CDR3s include the opening cysteine and the closing phenylalanine or tryptophan.

v_gene	j_gene	CDR3aa
TRBV7-9	TRBJ2-5	CASSPSGGQETQYF
TRBV27	TRBJ2-5	CASSSPGQGETQYF
TRBV7-2	TRBJ2-7	CATDRAYEQYF
TRBV3-1/TRBV3-2	TRBJ2-2	CASRNGQGGTGELFF
TRBV5-8	TRBJ1-2	CASSLAGGYGYTF
TRBV19	TRBJ2-1	CASSHRTGGDEQFF
TRBV7-2	TRBJ2-5	CASSPAGLAGGQGETQYF
TRBV19	TRBJ2-1	CASSFSRLATYNEQFF
TRBV7-3	TRBJ1-2	CASSPNRAGIANYGYTF
TRBV6-4	TRBJ2-6	CASSRQGDGANVLTF
TRBV5-4	TRBJ2-1	CASSFASGRINEQFF
TRBV3-1/TRBV3-2	TRBJ1-5	CASSQGGGNNQPQHF
TRBV30	TRBJ1-4	CAWRAGGIEKLFF
TRBV28	TRBJ2-7	CASSLIRGEQYF
TRBV6-5	TRBJ2-7	CASRVLSSYEQYF
TRBV3-1/TRBV3-2	TRBJ1-6	CASSQAGSNSPLHF
TRBV6-2/TRBV6-3	TRBJ2-1	CASSSGVQGNEQFF
TRBV5-1	TRBJ2-1	CASSRTGTDNEQFF
TRBV5-1	TRBJ1-1	CASSPDLNTEAFF
TRBV7-6	TRBJ1-6	CASSLGGQGFSSPLHF
TRBV25-1	TRBJ2-3	CASSGPHSGRAGDTQYF
TRBV6-4	TRBJ2-2	CASRKTGTTNTGELFF
TRBV3-1/TRBV3-2	TRBJ1-6	CASSLGSSYNSPLHF
TRBV7-9	TRBJ2-1	CASSVGTRNEQFF
TRBV12-5	TRBJ2-5	CASGLSGALANQETQYF
TRBV6-5	TRBJ2-7	CASRTLAGDFYEQYF
TRBV10-3	TRBJ2-2	CAISEALAGGPGELFF
TRBV5-4	TRBJ1-2	CASSSPGTGGPLRGYTF
TRBV11-3	TRBJ2-6	CASSLSPSSGANVLTF
TRBV20-1	TRBJ1-5	CSARGGQPQHF
TRBV27	TRBJ1-2	CASSLDPGANYGYTF
TRBV12-3/TRBV12-4	TRBJ2-7	CASSDRSGDEQYF
TRBV2	TRBJ1-1	CASRPDRNTEAFF
TRBV30	TRBJ2-1	CAWSLHRLAAYNEQFF
TRBV25-1	TRBJ1-1	CASGAPGNTEAFF
TRBV2	TRBJ1-5	CANGDFNQPQHF
TRBV19	TRBJ2-2	CASSMDMGGNGGELFF
TRBV7-9	TRBJ2-1	CASRPGGDEQFF
TRBV4-2	TRBJ2-1	CASSHDQGNEQFF
TRBV24-1	TRBJ2-3	CATSDTTRGRTDTQYF
TRBV5-5	TRBJ1-6	CASSGQGRKNNSPLHF